These T cell receptor beta chains were read from a single sample in a study of blood T cell repertoires in COVID-19. Repertoires were generated with immunoSEQ multiplex PCR, while TCRdb's copy carries only in-frame clones and drops some. The sample contains under 85,000 clones, 65% to 85% of which appear only once. The source material was peripheral blood. The source of these receptors is a man between 45 and 60 years old with acute or convalescent COVID-19. Both conserved end residues are part of each CDR3. A D gene is named only where the DNA matches it firmly.

d_call	v_call	j_call	cdr3_aa	cdr3_nt
.	TRBV6-5	TRBJ2-7	CASREGPTYEQYF	TGTGCCAGCAGGGAGGGACCGACCTACGAGCAGTACTTC
TRBD1	TRBV18	TRBJ2-7	CASSPPGQVIDSYEQYF	TGTGCCAGCTCACCGCCGGGACAGGTAATTGATTCCTACGAGCAGTACTTC
TRBD1	TRBV5-1	TRBJ1-4	CASSWGQGGEKLFF	TGCGCCAGCAGCTGGGGACAGGGGGGTGAAAAACTGTTTTTT
.	TRBV15	TRBJ2-7	CATSRGQGLPYEQYF	TGTGCCACCAGCAGAGGACAGGGACTCCCCTACGAGCAGTACTTC
TRBD1	TRBV7-6	TRBJ2-7	CASSRDRGTYEQYF	TGTGCCAGCAGCCGGGACAGGGGGACCTACGAGCAGTACTTC
.	TRBV24-1	TRBJ1-1	CATSDQGNTEAFF	TGTGCCACCAGTGACCAGGGGAACACTGAAGCTTTCTTT
TRBD1	TRBV6-5	TRBJ2-2	CASSYSRQGSTGELFF	TGTGCCAGCAGTTACTCAAGACAGGGTAGTACCGGGGAGCTGTTTTTT
TRBD2	TRBV24-1	TRBJ2-1	CATSGLAGANNEQFF	TGTGCCACCAGTGGCCTAGCGGGAGCAAACAATGAGCAGTTCTTC
TRBD1	TRBV9	TRBJ2-1	CASSVGTGGLLYNEQFF	TGTGCCAGCAGCGTAGGTACAGGGGGTCTACTCTACAATGAGCAGTTCTTC
TRBD2	TRBV7-6	TRBJ2-1	CASSLGSGSLLEQFF	TGTGCCAGCAGCTTAGGAAGCGGGAGCTTGCTTGAGCAGTTCTTC
TRBD1	TRBV23-1	TRBJ2-2	CASSPTPGQGGTGELFF	TGCGCCAGCAGTCCGACCCCGGGACAGGGAGGGACCGGGGAGCTGTTTTTT
.	TRBV11-3	TRBJ2-7	CASGRRDEQYF	TGTGCCAGCGGGAGGCGGGACGAGCAGTACTTC
.	TRBV6-2/TRBV6-3	TRBJ2-7	CASSPYLYEQYF	TGTGCCAGCAGTCCCTACCTGTACGAGCAGTACTTC
.	TRBV18	TRBJ2-1	CASSPTGGRYEQFF	TGTGCCAGCTCACCAACCGGGGGTCGATATGAGCAGTTCTTC
TRBD2	TRBV18	TRBJ2-7	CASSPTSGSYEQYF	TGTGCCAGCTCACCGACTAGCGGGTCTTACGAGCAGTACTTC
TRBD2	TRBV7-2	TRBJ2-1	CASSLGVAGYRYNEQFF	TGTGCCAGCAGCTTAGGGGTAGCGGGATACCGCTACAATGAGCAGTTCTTC
.	TRBV2	TRBJ2-5	CASSYRGYQETQYF	TGTGCCAGCAGCTACCGGGGGTACCAAGAGACCCAGTACTTC
.	TRBV7-9	TRBJ2-5	CASSSGHSSGQETQYF	TGTGCCAGCAGCTCCGGGCATTCCAGCGGCCAAGAGACCCAGTACTTC
TRBD1	TRBV29-1	TRBJ2-3	CSVVQGRPDTQYF	TGCAGCGTTGTACAGGGGAGACCAGATACGCAGTATTTT